These 26 T cell receptor beta chains were sequenced from one sample in a study of cytomegalovirus exposure and HLA in healthy donors. PCR amplification relied on 60 Vbeta primers (plus 13 Jbeta primers). TCRdb keeps only in-frame clones here, not all; method: immunoSEQ multiplex PCR. Among some 100,000 clones listed, roughly 80% were seen once. The sequencing input was PBMCs. These receptors were obtained from a man between 35 and 55 years old in good health and CMV-seronegative.

Of note for this clone: The junction departs from germline at one end; a sequencing error may be responsible. V and J are TRBV9 and TRBJ1-5, with D perhaps TRBD1 (6 bases). Germline V CDR1 and CDR2: SGDLS, YYNGEE. The CDR3 covers 14 residues. The CDR3: CASSVAGGNQPQHF. In DNA form, the CDR3 reads TGTGCCAGCAGCGTAGCTGGGGGCAACCAGCCCCAGCATTTT.

This sequence joins TRBV6-1 and TRBJ1-1; D call uncertain. The CDR3 is 15 amino acids. V lost 5 bases, J lost 4 bases, and 17 bases lay in between. Germline CDR1 is MNHNS and CDR2 is SASEGT. As DNA, the CDR3 is TGTGCCAGCAGTTTCTGGTCCGGGGTAGCCACTGAAGCTTTCTTT. Protein product: CASSFWSGVATEAFF.

The chain has TRBV10-3 and TRBJ2-7; 11 bases fit TRBD2. CDR1 and CDR2 from the germline V gene are ENHRY and SYGVKD. CDR3 size: 14 residues. V lost 3 bases, J lost 3 bases, and 1 base stayed unmatched. The CDR3 sequence is CAISDTSGGYEQYV. DNA of the CDR3: TGTGCCATCAGTGATACTAGCGGGGGCTACGAGCAGTACGTC.

CDR3: CASSFVGNTQYF. CDR3 nucleotides: TGTGCCAGCAGCTTTGTCGGTAATACGCAGTATTTT. The chain couples TRBV11-2 to TRBJ2-3; no firm D call. The CDR3 is 12 residues long. The germline V gene encodes CDR1 SGHAT and CDR2 FQNNGV. Deletions cut 3 bases from V and 7 bases from J, with 8 bases between.

V is TRBV7-8 and J is TRBJ1-2, with 7 bases identical to TRBD1. After removal of 1 base from V and 9 bases from J, the junction contained 14 bases not matched to a gene. The germline gives CDR1 SGHVS, CDR2 FQNEAQ. This CDR3 spans 16 amino acids. DNA of the CDR3: TGTGCCAGCAGCTTAGTACCTAGGGGGCAAATGGGTAGCTACACCTTC. Protein product: CASSLVPRGQMGSYTF.

This clone was seen more than once but under ten times. V and J are TRBV18 and TRBJ1-1; D is ambiguous. The germline gives CDR1 KGHSH, CDR2 LQKENI. The CDR3 contains 17 residues. Between the trimmed V and J ends, which lost 2 bases and 1 base, there was a span of 17 bases. The CDR3 nucleotides are TGTGCCAGCTCACCAACCAATTCGTCGGGAGGGAACACTGAAGCTTTCTTT. Its protein product is CASSPTNSSGGNTEAFF.

The chain uses TRBV29-1 and TRBJ2-1, with no clear D. V was shortened by 8 bases and J by 3 bases, with 5 bases between the two germline ends. This CDR3 region has 10 residues. From germline, CDR1 is SQVTM and CDR2 ANQGSEA. The CDR3, as DNA: TGCAGCACCAGCTACAATGAGCAGTTCTTC. Translation gives CSTSYNEQFF.

This clone was counted a few times. This sequence joins TRBV6-6 and TRBJ1-5; D unclear. Trimming stripped 6 bases from V and 0 bases from J, with 9 bases between. The CDR3 length is 14 residues. The V gene's germline CDR1 is MNHNY and CDR2 SVGAGI (reference sequence). As DNA, the CDR3 is TGTGCCAGCAGCCAGGAGGGTAGCAATCAGCCCCAGCATTTT. It translates to CASSQEGSNQPQHF.

The chain links TRBV6-1 to TRBJ2-1; unclear D gene. V lost 6 bases and J 0 bases, leaving 9 bases between the germline ends. The CDR3 extends over 14 amino acids. Germline CDR1 reads MNHNS; CDR2 reads SASEGT. The CDR3 here is CASRSLSSYNEQFF. CDR3 sequence (DNA): TGTGCCAGCAGGTCCCTAAGCTCCTACAATGAGCAGTTCTTC.

V is TRBV6-5 and J is TRBJ1-1, with 8 bases that match TRBD1. This CDR3 is built from 15 residues. V lost 5 bases to trimming and J lost 4 bases; unmatched junction nucleotides: 9. Germline CDR1 and CDR2: MNHEY and SVGAGI. The CDR3 DNA reads as TGTGCCAGCAGTCCTTCGACAGGGGTGGCCACTGAAGCTTTCTTT. It specifies CASSPSTGVATEAFF.

The CDR3 nucleotides read TGTGCCAGCAGGACGGGGGGGTTCACAGATACGCAGTATTTT. This gives the protein CASRTGGFTDTQYF. The chain recombines TRBV2 with TRBJ2-3; 8 bases map to TRBD2. V lost 6 bases, J lost 2 bases, and 4 bases stayed unmatched. This CDR3 contains 14 residues. CDR1 is SNHLY and CDR2 is FYNNEI in the germline V gene. Supplemented by reference TRBV2 and TRBJ2-3, the full variable domain reads EPEVTQTPSHQVTQMGQEVILRCVPISNHLYFYWYRQILGQKVEFLVSFYNNEISEKSEIFDDQFSVERPDGSNFTLKIRSTKLEDSAMYFCASRTGGFTDTQYFGPGTRLTVL.

This rearrangement joins TRBV2 to TRBJ1-1, with 7 bases lining up with TRBD1. The CDR3 is made up of 12 amino acids. Germline CDR1 is SNHLY and CDR2 is FYNNEI. Trimming removed 6 bases from V and 7 bases from J; junction bases left unmatched: 5. CDR3 sequence reads: CASRQQGYEAFF. The CDR3, as DNA: TGTGCCAGCAGACAACAGGGGTATGAAGCTTTCTTT. The entire variable domain, with the rest obtained from reference TRBV2 and TRBJ1-1, is as follows: EPEVTQTPSHQVTQMGQEVILRCVPISNHLYFYWYRQILGQKVEFLVSFYNNEISEKSEIFDDQFSVERPDGSNFTLKIRSTKLEDSAMYFCASRQQGYEAFFGQGTRLTVV.

This chain uses TRBV5-8 with TRBJ1-6; possible D gene TRBD1, 6 bases. This CDR3 contains 16 residues. Trimming removed 0 bases from V and 2 bases from J, with 9 bases in between. Germline-derived CDR1 and CDR2 are SGHTS and YDEGEE. CDR3 bases: TGTGCCAGCAGCTTGGCTGGGACAACCTATAATTCACCCCTCCACTTT. Translation: CASSLAGTTYNSPLHF.

This clone was detected a few times. V and J are TRBV19 and TRBJ1-2; D remains unclear. The ends were cut back, 2 bases at V and 1 base at J, with 5 bases in the middle. Germline V gene data show CDR1 as LNHDA and CDR2 as SQIVND (reference sequence). The CDR3 extends over 13 amino acids. This chain's CDR3 is CASSINYNYGYTF. The CDR3 DNA is TGTGCCAGTAGTATAAATTATAACTATGGCTACACCTTC. Full variable domain (rest looked up from reference TRBV19 and TRBJ1-2): DGGITQSPKYLFRKEGQNVTLSCEQNLNHDAMYWYRQDPGQGLRLIYYSQIVNDFQKGDIAEGYSVSREKKESFPLTVTSAQKNPTAFYLCASSINYNYGYTFGSGTRLTVV.

The gene calls are TRBV18 and TRBJ1-6; D is ambiguous. Germline CDR1 is KGHSH and CDR2 is LQKENI. This CDR3 comprises 14 residues. V was clipped by 1 base and J by 9 bases, with 10 bases between them. In DNA form, the CDR3 reads TGTGCCAGCTCACCACGGGAGAAAAGTTCACCCCTCCACTTT. Protein product: CASSPREKSSPLHF.

The chain employs TRBV27 and TRBJ2-3; perhaps TRBD1 as D (6 bases). Germline V gene lookup returns CDR1 MNHEY and CDR2 SMNVEV (reference sequence). This CDR3 spans 18 amino acids. V lost 7 bases and J lost 0, with 23 bases in between. Written as DNA, the CDR3 is TGTGCCAGCAATCCGATATCAGGGGTATCAGTTAGCACAGATACGCAGTATTTT. Protein product: CASNPISGVSVSTDTQYF.

The chain joins TRBV18 to TRBJ1-2; perhaps TRBD1 as D (6 bases). The CDR3 is made up of 17 amino acids. V lost 2 bases, J lost 0 bases, and 16 bases lay in between. Germline CDR1 and CDR2: KGHSH and LQKENI. The CDR3 DNA follows: TGTGCCAGCTCACCAGAGCGACGTGGGGGCCCTAACTATGGCTACACCTTC. Amino acids: CASSPERRGGPNYGYTF.

The sample holds a few counts of this clone. The chain recombines TRBV2 with TRBJ1-3, with D possibly being TRBD1 (5 bases). The V end lost 5 bases, the J end lost 2 bases, and 10 bases lay between the germline ends. In germline, CDR1 is SNHLY, CDR2 FYNNEI. This CDR3 is built from 14 residues. In DNA form, the CDR3 reads TGTGCCAGCAGTTACGGCAGGGCTGGAAACACCATATATTTT. The encoded protein is CASSYGRAGNTIYF.

The chain carries TRBV18 and TRBJ2-5, with 9 bases that match TRBD1. The end of the DNA fits TRBJ2-7 better, so the J call may be wrong. The CDR3 has 15 amino acids. CDR1 and CDR2 from the germline V gene are KGHSH and LQKENI. CDR3 in amino acids: CASSLPGTGTYEQYF. CDR3 in DNA: TGTGCCAGCTCATTACCCGGGACAGGGACCTACGAGCAGTACTTC.

The J gene is TRBJ1-2, the V gene TRBV6-5, with D possibly TRBD1 on 5 matching bases. Germline V CDR1 and CDR2: MNHEY, SVGAGI. The V and J ends lost 5 bases and 7 bases respectively, with 14 bases between them. The CDR3 runs 13 residues. The CDR3 DNA reads TGTGCCAGCAGTGAAGGGACTGCGCTTGGCTACACCTTC. Amino acid sequence: CASSEGTALGYTF.

This clone was detected a few times. This chain joins TRBV18 and TRBJ2-3; D not certain. V was clipped by 8 bases and J by 5 bases, with 14 bases between them. The CDR3 is made up of 13 amino acids. Germline lookup yields CDR1 KGHSH and CDR2 LQKENI. The CDR3 DNA follows: TGTGCCAGCCCACTAAGCCCAAGAGATACGCAGTATTTT. It is translated as CASPLSPRDTQYF. The full variable domain, its missing parts supplied by reference TRBV18 and TRBJ2-3, is NAGVMQNPRHLVRRRGQEARLRCSPMKGHSHVYWYRQLPEEGLKFMVYLQKENIIDESGMPKERFSAEFPKEGPSILRIQQVVRGDSAAYFCASPLSPRDTQYFGPGTRLTVL.

The genes are TRBV6-5 and TRBJ1-2, with 7 bases aligning to TRBD1. V was clipped by 4 bases and J by 3 bases; unmatched bases: 5. CDR3 size: 14 residues. CDR1 and CDR2 from the germline V gene are MNHEY and SVGAGI. Here the CDR3 reads CASSLQGPDYGYTF. The DNA of the CDR3 is TGTGCCAGCAGTTTACAGGGGCCAGACTATGGCTACACCTTC.

The V call is TRBV10-2, the J call TRBJ2-7, with 7 bases that match TRBD2. J lost 4 bases, V lost 4 bases, and 7 bases had no gene match. The germline V gene has CDR1 WSHSY and CDR2 SAAADI. CDR3 length: 14 residues. CDR3: CASSGGQGGYEQYF. The CDR3 DNA reads as TGCGCCAGCAGTGGCGGGCAGGGAGGGTACGAGCAGTACTTC.

The CDR3 reads CASSLVGTGYGYTF. DNA of the CDR3: TGTGCCAGCAGCTTAGTCGGGACAGGGTATGGCTACACCTTC. The rearrangement links TRBV11-2 to TRBJ1-2; 9 positions agree with TRBD1. CDR3 length equals 14 residues. CDR1 is SGHAT, CDR2 FQNNGV, per germline. The ends lost 1 base at V and 5 bases at J; junction bases unmatched: 2.

This chain connects TRBV7-3 to TRBJ2-3; 10 bases are shared with TRBD2. This CDR3 is 16 amino acids long. J was trimmed by 9 bases and V by 2 bases; bases with no gene match: 11. Germline assignment: CDR1 SGHTA and CDR2 FQGTGA. This chain's CDR3 is CASSLQGLAGAGTQYF. DNA for the CDR3: TGTGCCAGCAGCTTACAAGGGCTAGCGGGGGCGGGGACGCAGTATTTT.

The V gene is TRBV27, the J gene TRBJ2-1, with 7 bases aligning to TRBD1. Germline V gives CDR1 MNHEY, CDR2 SMNVEV (reference sequence). V dropped 0 bases and J dropped 3; count of bases not matched to a gene: 8. This CDR3 comprises 17 residues. The CDR3 DNA follows: TGTGCCAGCAGTTTATCGCCTGGGACAGCGAGCTACAATGAGCAGTTCTTC. Translating gives CASSLSPGTASYNEQFF.